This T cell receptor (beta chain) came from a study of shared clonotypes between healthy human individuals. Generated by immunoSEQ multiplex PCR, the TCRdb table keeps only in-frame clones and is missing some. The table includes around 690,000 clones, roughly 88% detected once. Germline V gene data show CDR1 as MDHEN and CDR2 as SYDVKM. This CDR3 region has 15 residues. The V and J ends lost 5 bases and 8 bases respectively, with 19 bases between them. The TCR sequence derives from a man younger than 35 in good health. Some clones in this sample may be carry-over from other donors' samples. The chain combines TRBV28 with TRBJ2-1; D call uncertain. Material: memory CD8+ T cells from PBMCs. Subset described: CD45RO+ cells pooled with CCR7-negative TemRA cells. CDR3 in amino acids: CASSLQAPPKDEQFF. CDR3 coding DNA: TGTGCCAGCAGTCTCCAGGCTCCCCCCAAGGATGAGCAGTTCTTC.